The clone carrying this TCR beta chain has only one observation. Its specificity is not known. Germline lookup yields CDR1 SGHTS and CDR2 YDEGEE. V lost 1 base to trimming and J lost 6 bases, with 12 bases between them. CDR3 length equals 14 residues. After expansion with viral peptide pools in the ViraFEST assay, antigen-specific CD4+ T cells were sequenced. A 10-day culture period preceded the isolation of CD4+ T cells. The vaccine recipients had no prior SARS-CoV-2 infection, with negative nucleocapsid antibodies. This entry belongs to a study of vaccination effects on CD4 cells after COVID-19. The study, taken as a whole, reports: In vaccinees who were healthy, merely 1 out of 255 vaccine-induced clones cross-reacted with common cold coronaviruses.

Measured with immunoSEQ multiplex PCR; TCRdb has only the in-frame clones, and not every one. This table holds 50,000 to 60,000 clones, around 70% found once. V and J are TRBV5-8 and TRBJ2-3; the D is unclear. The sequencing used CD4+ T cells from PBMCs cultured with SARS-CoV-2 spike peptides, collected before COVID-19 vaccination. The clonotype originates from a human donor who received a COVID-19 vaccine. CDR3 sequence reads: CASSLRLISDTQYF. The CDR3 nucleotides are TGTGCCAGCAGCTTGCGGCTTATTTCGGATACGCAGTATTTT.